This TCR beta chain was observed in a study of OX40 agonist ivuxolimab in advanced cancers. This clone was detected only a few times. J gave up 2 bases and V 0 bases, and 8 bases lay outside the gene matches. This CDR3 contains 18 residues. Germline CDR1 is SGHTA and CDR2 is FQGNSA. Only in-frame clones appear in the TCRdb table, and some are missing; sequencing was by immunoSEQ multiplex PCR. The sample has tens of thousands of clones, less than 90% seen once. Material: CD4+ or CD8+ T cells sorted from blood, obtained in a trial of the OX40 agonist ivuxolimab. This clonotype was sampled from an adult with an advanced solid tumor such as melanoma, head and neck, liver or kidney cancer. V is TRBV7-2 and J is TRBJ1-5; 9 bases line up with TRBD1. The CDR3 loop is CASSLAPYRGRGNQPQHF. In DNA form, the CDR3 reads TGTGCCAGCAGCTTAGCCCCTTACAGGGGGCGAGGCAATCAGCCCCAGCATTTT.